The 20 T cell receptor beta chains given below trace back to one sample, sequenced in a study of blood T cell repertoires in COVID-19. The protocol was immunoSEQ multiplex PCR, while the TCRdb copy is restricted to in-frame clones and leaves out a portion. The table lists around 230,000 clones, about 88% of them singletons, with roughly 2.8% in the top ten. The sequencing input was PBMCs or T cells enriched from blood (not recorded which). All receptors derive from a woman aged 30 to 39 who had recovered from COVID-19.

The CDR3 reads CASSPGQLYEQYF. CDR3 DNA sequence: TGCGCCAGCAGCCCGGGACAGCTCTACGAGCAGTACTTC. The chain employs TRBV5-1 and TRBJ2-7; TRBD1 aligns across 7 bases. V gave up 4 bases and J gave up 3 bases; unmatched junction bases: 4. CDR3 length: 13 residues. Germline lookup yields CDR1 SGHRS and CDR2 YFSETQ. The full variable domain, completed using reference TRBV5-1 and TRBJ2-7, is KAGVTQTPRYLIKTRGQQVTLSCSPISGHRSVSWYQQTPGQGLQFLFEYFSETQRNKGNFPGRFSGRQFSNSRSEMNVSTLELGDSALYLCASSPGQLYEQYFGPGTRLTVT.

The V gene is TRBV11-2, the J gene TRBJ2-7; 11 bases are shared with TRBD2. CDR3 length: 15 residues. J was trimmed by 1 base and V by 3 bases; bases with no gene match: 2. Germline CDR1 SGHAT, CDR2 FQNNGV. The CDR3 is CASSFTSGGSYEQYF. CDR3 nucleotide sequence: TGTGCCAGCAGCTTCACTAGCGGGGGTTCCTACGAGCAGTACTTC.

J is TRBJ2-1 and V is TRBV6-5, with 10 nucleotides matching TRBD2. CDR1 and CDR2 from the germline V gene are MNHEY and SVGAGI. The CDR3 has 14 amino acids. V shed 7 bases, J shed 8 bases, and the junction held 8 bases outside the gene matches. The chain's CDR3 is CASKRPSGGYEQFF. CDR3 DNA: TGTGCCAGCAAAAGGCCTAGCGGGGGATATGAGCAGTTCTTC.

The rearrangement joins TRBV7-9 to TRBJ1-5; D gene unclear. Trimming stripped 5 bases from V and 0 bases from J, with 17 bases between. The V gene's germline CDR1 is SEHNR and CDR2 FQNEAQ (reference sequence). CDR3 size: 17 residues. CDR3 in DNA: TGTGCCAGCAGCCTCGGGAGGGTGGACTATAGCAATCAGCCCCAGCATTTT. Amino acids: CASSLGRVDYSNQPQHF.

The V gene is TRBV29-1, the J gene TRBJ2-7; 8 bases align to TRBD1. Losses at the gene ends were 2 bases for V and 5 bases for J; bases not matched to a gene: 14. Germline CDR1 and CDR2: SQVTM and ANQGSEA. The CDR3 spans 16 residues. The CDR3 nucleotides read TGCAGCGTTGAATCTTCCGGACAGGGTCGGATGGACGAGCAGTACTTC. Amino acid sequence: CSVESSGQGRMDEQYF.

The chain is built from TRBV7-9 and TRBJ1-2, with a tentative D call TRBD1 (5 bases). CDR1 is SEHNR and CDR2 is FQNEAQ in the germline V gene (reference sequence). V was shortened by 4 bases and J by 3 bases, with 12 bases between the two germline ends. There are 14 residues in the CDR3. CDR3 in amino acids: CASSSSGTYYGYTF. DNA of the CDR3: TGTGCCAGCAGCTCTTCCGGGACTTACTATGGCTACACCTTC.

Here the CDR3 DNA reads TGTGCCAGCAGCCGGGGGTCGGGATACGAGCAGTACTTC. It yields the protein CASSRGSGYEQYF. This chain links TRBV5-6 with TRBJ2-7, with D possibly being TRBD2 (6 bases). V was clipped by 4 bases and J by 4 bases, with 12 bases between them. Germline-derived CDR1 and CDR2 are SGHDT and YYEEEE. There are 13 residues in the CDR3.

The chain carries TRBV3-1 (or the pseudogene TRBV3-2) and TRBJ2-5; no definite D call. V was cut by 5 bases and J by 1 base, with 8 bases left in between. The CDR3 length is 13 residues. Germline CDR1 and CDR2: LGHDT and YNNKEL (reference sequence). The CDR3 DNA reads TGTGCCAGCAGCTTATTGAGCCAAGAGACCCAGTACTTC. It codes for CASSLLSQETQYF.

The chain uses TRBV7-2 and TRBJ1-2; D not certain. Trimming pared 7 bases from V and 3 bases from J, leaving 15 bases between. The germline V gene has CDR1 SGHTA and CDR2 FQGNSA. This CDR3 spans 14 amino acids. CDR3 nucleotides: TGTGCCAGCACCGCCGTGGGCATCGACTATGGCTACACCTTC. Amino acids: CASTAVGIDYGYTF.

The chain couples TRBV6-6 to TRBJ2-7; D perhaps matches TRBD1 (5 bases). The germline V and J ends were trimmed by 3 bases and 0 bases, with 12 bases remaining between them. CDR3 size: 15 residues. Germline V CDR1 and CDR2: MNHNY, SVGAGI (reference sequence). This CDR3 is CASSYWTKSSYEQYF. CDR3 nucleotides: TGTGCCAGCAGTTATTGGACAAAGAGCTCCTACGAGCAGTACTTC.

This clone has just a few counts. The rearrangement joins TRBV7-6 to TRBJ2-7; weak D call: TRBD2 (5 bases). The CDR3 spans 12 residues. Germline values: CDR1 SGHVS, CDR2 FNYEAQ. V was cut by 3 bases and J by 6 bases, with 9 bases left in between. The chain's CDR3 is CASSFGELEQYF. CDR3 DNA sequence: TGTGCCAGCAGCTTCGGGGAGCTCGAGCAGTACTTC.

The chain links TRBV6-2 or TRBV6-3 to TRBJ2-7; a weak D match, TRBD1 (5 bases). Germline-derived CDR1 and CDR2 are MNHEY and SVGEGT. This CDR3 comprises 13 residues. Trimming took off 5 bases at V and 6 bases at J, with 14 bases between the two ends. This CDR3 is CASSKRLQGEQYF. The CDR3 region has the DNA TGTGCCAGCAGTAAACGCCTGCAGGGCGAGCAGTACTTC.

CDR3 in amino acids: CASSPGTGENYGYTF. CDR3 in DNA: TGTGCCAGCTCGCCCGGGACAGGAGAGAACTATGGCTACACCTTC. V gene TRBV18 combines with J gene TRBJ1-2; 8 bases line up with TRBD1. The germline V gene encodes CDR1 KGHSH and CDR2 LQKENI. This CDR3 region has 15 residues. With 6 bases clipped from V and 2 bases from J, the junction kept 8 bases outside the gene matches.

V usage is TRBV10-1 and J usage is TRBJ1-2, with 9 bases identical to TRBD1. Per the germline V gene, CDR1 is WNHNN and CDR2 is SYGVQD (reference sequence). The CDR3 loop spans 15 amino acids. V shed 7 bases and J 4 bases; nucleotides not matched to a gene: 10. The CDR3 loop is CASNLRDRVLYGYTF. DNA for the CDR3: TGCGCCAGCAACCTCCGGGACAGGGTCCTCTATGGCTACACCTTC.

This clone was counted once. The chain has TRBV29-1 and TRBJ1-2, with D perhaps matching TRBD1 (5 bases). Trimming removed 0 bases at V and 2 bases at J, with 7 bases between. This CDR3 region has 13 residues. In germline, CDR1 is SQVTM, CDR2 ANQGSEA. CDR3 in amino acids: CSVEDPGNYGYTF. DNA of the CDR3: TGCAGCGTTGAAGATCCAGGGAACTATGGCTACACCTTC.

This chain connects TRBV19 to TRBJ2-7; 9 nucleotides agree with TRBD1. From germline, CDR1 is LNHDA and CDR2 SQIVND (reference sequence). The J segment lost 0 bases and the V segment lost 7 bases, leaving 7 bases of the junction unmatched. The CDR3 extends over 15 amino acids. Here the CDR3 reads CASTTTGGTSYEQYF. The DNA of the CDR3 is TGTGCCAGTACCACGACAGGGGGGACCTCCTACGAGCAGTACTTC.

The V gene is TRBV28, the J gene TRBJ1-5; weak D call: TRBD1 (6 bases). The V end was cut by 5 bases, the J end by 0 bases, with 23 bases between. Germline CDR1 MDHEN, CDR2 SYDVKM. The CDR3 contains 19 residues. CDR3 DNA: TGTGCCAGCAGTGCCCCCCTCGACAGGCCCTTTTATAGCAATCAGCCCCAGCATTTT. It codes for CASSAPLDRPFYSNQPQHF. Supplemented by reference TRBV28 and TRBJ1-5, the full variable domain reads DVKVTQSSRYLVKRTGEKVFLECVQDMDHENMFWYRQDPGLGLRLIYFSYDVKMKEKGDIPEGYSVSREKKERFSLILESASTNQTSMYLCASSAPLDRPFYSNQPQHFGDGTRLSIL.

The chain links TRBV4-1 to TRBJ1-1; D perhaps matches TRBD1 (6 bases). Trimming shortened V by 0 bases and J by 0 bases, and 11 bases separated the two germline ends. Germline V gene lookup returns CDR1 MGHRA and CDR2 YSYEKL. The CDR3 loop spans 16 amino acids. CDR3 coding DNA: TGCGCCAGCAGCCAAGACACAGGGACCGTGAACACTGAAGCTTTCTTT. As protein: CASSQDTGTVNTEAFF.

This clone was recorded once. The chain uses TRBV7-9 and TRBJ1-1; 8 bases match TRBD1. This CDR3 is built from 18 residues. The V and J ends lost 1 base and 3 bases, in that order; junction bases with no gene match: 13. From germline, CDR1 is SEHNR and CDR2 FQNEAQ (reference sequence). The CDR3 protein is CASSLGTGKTSLHTEAFF. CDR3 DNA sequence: TGTGCCAGCAGCTTAGGGACAGGGAAAACTAGTCTACACACTGAAGCTTTCTTT.

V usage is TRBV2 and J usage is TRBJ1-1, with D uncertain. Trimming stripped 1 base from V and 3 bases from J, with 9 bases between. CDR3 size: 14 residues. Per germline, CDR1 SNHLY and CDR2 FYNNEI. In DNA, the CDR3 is TGTGCCAGCAGTGAAGATGGGAGGGACACTGAAGCTTTCTTT. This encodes CASSEDGRDTEAFF. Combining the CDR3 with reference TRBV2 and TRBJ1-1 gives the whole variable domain EPEVTQTPSHQVTQMGQEVILRCVPISNHLYFYWYRQILGQKVEFLVSFYNNEISEKSEIFDDQFSVERPDGSNFTLKIRSTKLEDSAMYFCASSEDGRDTEAFFGQGTRLTVV.